The 11 T cell receptor beta chains in this list originate from one sample, sequenced in a study of blood T cell repertoires in COVID-19 (dated by TCRdb to the early 2020s). The library was made by the immunoSEQ multiplex PCR assay. TCRdb took this table from immuneACCESS and kept in-frame rearrangements with V and J called. Such tables lack part of the clones; where checked against another copy, unresolved V genes explain under half of the gap, and the rest is unexplained. The sample includes hundreds of thousands of clones, with roughly 80% observed a single time. The top ten clonotypes cover about 5% of the sample. Sequencing was performed on PBMCs or T cells enriched from blood (not recorded which). Receptor source: a man aged 35-49 years who had been exposed to COVID-19.

The J gene is TRBJ2-7, the V gene TRBV5-4; possible D gene TRBD2, 5 bases. Trimming shortened V by 4 bases and J by 3 bases, and 8 bases separated the two germline ends. Germline V gene data show CDR1 as SGHNT and CDR2 as YYREEE (reference sequence). CDR3 length: 12 residues. DNA for the CDR3: TGTGCCAGCAGCCGAGGGAACTACGAGCAGTACTTC. Translation gives CASSRGNYEQYF.

The sample holds a few counts of this clone. As DNA, the CDR3 is TGTGCCAGCAGCTTATCGGCAGGAGGAGGACTCGGCAATCAGCCCCAGCATTTT. Its translation is CASSLSAGGGLGNQPQHF. The gene calls are TRBV7-2 and TRBJ1-5, with D hard to call. V lost 2 bases, J lost 2 bases, and 19 bases lay in between. CDR1 is SGHTA, CDR2 FQGNSA, per germline. The CDR3 totals 18 residues.

The rearrangement uses TRBV11-3 and TRBJ2-1; D call uncertain. Germline V gene lookup returns CDR1 SGHNT and CDR2 YENEEA. Trimming took 5 bases from V and 6 from J, leaving 11 bases between them. The CDR3 sequence is 13 residues long. The CDR3 here is CASSNGALNEQFF. For the CDR3, the DNA is TGTGCCAGCAGCAACGGAGCTCTCAATGAGCAGTTCTTC.

The chain uses TRBV25-1 and TRBJ2-4, with a weak D call TRBD1 (6 bases). Trimming pared 4 bases from V and 1 base from J, leaving 14 bases between. This CDR3 contains 16 residues. Germline CDR1 is MGHDK and CDR2 is SYGVNS. The CDR3 protein is CASSAGVEVAKNIQYF. The CDR3 nucleotides read TGTGCCAGCAGTGCAGGGGTGGAGGTCGCCAAAAACATTCAGTACTTC.

This chain uses TRBV10-3 with TRBJ2-3; D perhaps matches TRBD2 (5 bases). V was clipped by 6 bases and J by 0 bases, with 22 bases between them. This CDR3 region has 18 residues. Germline CDR1 ENHRY, CDR2 SYGVKD. CDR3 amino acids: CAIRAPIFGGRSTDTQYF. For the CDR3, the DNA is TGTGCCATCAGAGCCCCCATATTTGGCGGGCGTAGCACAGATACGCAGTATTTT.

In its sample, this clone was seen a few times. The chain combines TRBV2 with TRBJ2-1; 14 positions agree with TRBD2. The trim removed 6 bases at V and 0 bases at J, leaving 1 base unmatched. CDR1 and CDR2 (germline): SNHLY, FYNNEI. The CDR3 is 16 residues long. CDR3 nucleotides: TGTGCCAGCAGAGGGACTAGCGGGGGCTCCTACAATGAGCAGTTCTTC. Protein sequence: CASRGTSGGSYNEQFF.

The gene calls are TRBV11-2 and TRBJ2-2, with 9 bases aligning to TRBD1. V lost 10 bases to trimming and J lost 0 bases; unmatched junction nucleotides: 18. This CDR3 is 19 amino acids long. The germline gives CDR1 SGHAT, CDR2 FQNNGV. CDR3 amino acids: CATTPGQGYVGTNTGELFF. In DNA, the CDR3 is TGTGCCACCACACCGGGACAGGGTTATGTCGGGACGAACACCGGGGAGCTGTTTTTT.

V gene TRBV24-1 combines with J gene TRBJ2-1, with TRBD2 identical over 9 bases. Germline CDR1 is KGHDR and CDR2 is SFDVKD. There are 15 residues in the CDR3. V lost 9 bases to trimming and J lost 7 bases; unmatched junction nucleotides: 12. The CDR3 region has the DNA TGTGCCACCCACAGTGGGCTAGCGGGAATTAATGAGCAGTTCTTC. This encodes CATHSGLAGINEQFF.

The chain joins TRBV10-2 to TRBJ1-5, with D perhaps TRBD1 (5 bases). The CDR3 extends over 15 amino acids. Germline CDR1 and CDR2: WSHSY and SAAADI. Trimming pared 0 bases from V and 5 bases from J, leaving 11 bases between. The CDR3 bases are TGCGCCAGCAGTGAGTCGGACGGAGGGGATCAGCCCCAGCATTTT. Encoded protein: CASSESDGGDQPQHF.

A single count supports this clone. The chain is built from TRBV15 and TRBJ1-2; 9 bases map to TRBD1. The CDR3 loop spans 13 amino acids. From germline, CDR1 is LNHNV and CDR2 YYDKDF (reference sequence). V lost 3 bases and J lost 6; bases outside the gene matches: 2. DNA of the CDR3: TGTGCCACCAGCAGGGGACAGGGAGATGGCTACACCTTC. Translating gives CATSRGQGDGYTF.

The chain uses TRBV5-4 and TRBJ2-7, with TRBD1 identical over 7 bases. V gave up 1 base and J gave up 5 bases; unmatched junction bases: 3. The CDR3 length is 13 residues. Germline V gene lookup returns CDR1 SGHNT and CDR2 YYREEE (reference sequence). The CDR3 is CASSLQGGNEQYF. In DNA, the CDR3 is TGTGCCAGCAGCTTGCAAGGGGGCAACGAGCAGTACTTC.